This T cell receptor beta chain originates from a study of OX40 agonist ivuxolimab in advanced cancers. Findings and caveats of the study: Normalized T-cell clonal expansion was also low in a subset of nonresponders.

This table comes from immunoSEQ multiplex PCR, and its TCRdb copy is limited to in-frame clones, with some not included. The sample has about 85,000 clones; 65% to 90% are singletons. V was trimmed by 5 bases and J by 9 bases, leaving 23 bases between them. The CDR3 spans 16 residues. The V gene's germline CDR1 is SGHTA and CDR2 FQGTGA. In regard to this clone: Its specificity is not known.

The rearrangement uses TRBV7-3 and TRBJ2-1; weak D call: TRBD2 (7 bases). The receptor was derived from an adult with an advanced solid tumor such as melanoma, head and neck, liver or kidney cancer. Sequencing was performed on CD4+ or CD8+ T cells sorted from blood, taken in a trial of the OX40 agonist ivuxolimab. The CDR3 is CASSPSGGAEDTEQFF. CDR3 DNA: TGTGCCAGCAGCCCCAGTGGGGGGGCGGAAGATACTGAGCAGTTCTTC.